The 16 T cell receptor beta chains in this list originate from one sample, sequenced in a study of T cell responses to AZD1222 COVID-19 vaccine. Profiling relied on immunoSEQ multiplex PCR, and the TCRdb table lists in-frame clones only, not all of them. The table shows 100,000 to 150,000 clones, with about 90% occurring only once. This specimen was peripheral blood, taken on day 0 of AZD1222 vaccination. These receptors came from an adult in good health.

The chain employs TRBV7-3 and TRBJ2-3; TRBD2 is a possible D gene (6 bases). The CDR3 covers 15 residues. Germline assignment: CDR1 SGHTA and CDR2 FQGTGA. V was pared by 5 bases and J by 7 bases, with 19 bases between. In DNA form, the CDR3 reads TGTGCCAGCAGCCGAGTTGGGGGGACTGCTAATACGCAGTATTTT. Encoded protein: CASSRVGGTANTQYF.

J is TRBJ2-7 and V is TRBV7-8; tentative D call: TRBD2 (6 bases). V was trimmed by 1 base and J by 0 bases, leaving 25 bases between them. Germline-derived CDR1 and CDR2 are SGHVS and FQNEAQ. The CDR3 covers 20 residues. CDR3 in amino acids: CASSLGVRGYVAVSSYEQYF. CDR3 DNA: TGTGCCAGCAGCTTAGGGGTTCGGGGTTATGTAGCGGTTAGCTCCTACGAGCAGTACTTC.

The chain is built from TRBV27 and TRBJ2-7, with TRBD1 matching 9 bases. The J segment lost 3 bases and the V segment lost 7 bases, leaving 7 bases of the junction unmatched. The CDR3 is made up of 14 amino acids. Germline CDR1 is MNHEY and CDR2 is SMNVEV (reference sequence). The CDR3 DNA reads as TGTGCCAGCATCCGAACAGGGGGCTTCTACGAGCAGTACTTC. This gives the protein CASIRTGGFYEQYF.

The chain recombines TRBV25-1 with TRBJ2-1, with a tentative D call TRBD2 (7 bases). This CDR3 region has 14 residues. Germline CDR1 is MGHDK and CDR2 is SYGVNS. Trimming took off 8 bases at V and 12 bases at J, with 23 bases between the two ends. DNA for the CDR3: TGTGCCAGCGGGGAGGGGGGGCCGCTTAACGCGCAGTTCTTC. As protein: CASGEGGPLNAQFF.

The V gene is TRBV6-2 or TRBV6-3, the J gene TRBJ2-7; 10 bases agree with TRBD2. Germline-derived CDR1 and CDR2 are MNHEY and SVGEGT. CDR3 size: 16 residues. Trimming at V came to 2 bases and at J to 4 bases, leaving 8 bases not matched to a gene. The chain's CDR3 is CASSYTSGRARYEQYF. The CDR3, as DNA: TGTGCCAGCAGTTACACCAGCGGGAGGGCCCGATACGAGCAGTACTTC.

The chain recombines TRBV28 with TRBJ1-6; D is uncertain. Germline V lookup: CDR1 MDHEN, CDR2 SYDVKM. The CDR3 has 15 amino acids. Trimming took 6 bases from V and 8 from J, leaving 17 bases between them. The CDR3: CASSYSGGKHSPLHF. The DNA for the CDR3 is TGTGCCAGCAGCTACTCAGGAGGGAAACATTCACCCCTCCACTTT.

This clone was observed a handful of times. The rearrangement joins TRBV12-3 or TRBV12-4 to TRBJ1-2; no firm D call. The CDR3 loop spans 13 amino acids. Between the trimmed V and J ends, which lost 1 base and 4 bases, there was a span of 7 bases. CDR3 DNA: TGTGCCAGCAGTTTAGATCGGGGCTATGGCTACACCTTC. As protein: CASSLDRGYGYTF.

The J gene is TRBJ2-3, the V gene TRBV11-2, with no clear D. CDR3 length: 15 amino acids. CDR1 and CDR2 from the germline V gene are SGHAT and FQNNGV. V lost 1 base and J lost 2, with 10 bases in between. The CDR3 region has the DNA TGTGCCAGCAGCTTAGTGATGGGGTTCACAGATACGCAGTATTTT. Translation: CASSLVMGFTDTQYF. The variable domain in full, with the rest retrieved from reference TRBV11-2 and TRBJ2-3, is EAGVAQSPRYKIIEKRQSVAFWCNPISGHATLYWYQQILGQGPKLLIQFQNNGVVDDSQLPKDRFSAERLKGVDSTLKIQPAKLEDSAVYLCASSLVMGFTDTQYFGPGTRLTVL.

The chain joins TRBV3-1 (or the pseudogene TRBV3-2) to TRBJ1-4, with a tentative D call TRBD1 (6 bases). This CDR3 has 15 residues. Trimming took 3 bases from V and 4 from J, leaving 12 bases between them. Germline CDR1 reads LGHDT; CDR2 reads YNNKEL (reference sequence). The CDR3 region is CASSQLDRYNEKLFF. CDR3 nucleotide sequence: TGTGCCAGCAGCCAGCTCGACAGGTATAATGAAAAACTGTTTTTT.

The J gene is TRBJ2-5, the V gene TRBV9; TRBD2 agrees at 8 bases. The CDR3 covers 16 residues. The trim removed 3 bases at V and 5 bases at J, leaving 12 bases unmatched. CDR1 is SGDLS and CDR2 is YYNGEE in the germline V gene. The CDR3 nucleotides read TGTGCCAGCAGCGCCCGGGGCCGGGGGGGCAGGGAGACCCAGTACTTC. Its translation is CASSARGRGGRETQYF.

The sample holds a few counts of this clone. This chain connects TRBV19 to TRBJ2-5; no definite D call. CDR1 and CDR2 (germline): LNHDA, SQIVND (reference sequence). V lost 5 bases and J lost 2, with 9 bases in between. The CDR3 loop spans 13 amino acids. The DNA for the CDR3 is TGTGCCAGTAGTTCGGCAGCTCAAGAGACCCAGTACTTC. This sequence encodes CASSSAAQETQYF.

The chain carries TRBV30 and TRBJ2-1; no clear D gene. CDR1 and CDR2 from the germline V gene are GTSNPN and SVGIG (reference sequence). CDR3 length: 11 residues. V lost 3 bases and J lost 7, with 7 bases in between. This CDR3 reads CAWRLWNEQFF. CDR3 in DNA: TGTGCCTGGAGGTTATGGAATGAGCAGTTCTTC.

This clone has a handful of counts. This rearrangement joins TRBV14 to TRBJ1-1, with a weak D call TRBD1 (5 bases). The V end lost 0 bases, the J end lost 1 base, and 9 bases lay between the germline ends. This CDR3 has 15 residues. Germline CDR1 and CDR2: SGHDN and FVKESK. The CDR3 DNA follows: TGTGCCAGCAGCCAAGATGCGGGGCGGAACACTGAAGCTTTCTTT. This codes for CASSQDAGRNTEAFF. Filled out from reference TRBV14 and TRBJ1-1, the complete variable domain reads EAGVTQFPSHSVIEKGQTVTLRCDPISGHDNLYWYRRVMGKEIKFLLHFVKESKQDESGMPNNRFLAERTGGTYSTLKVQPAELEDSGVYFCASSQDAGRNTEAFFGQGTRLTVV.

The rearrangement uses TRBV3-1 (or the pseudogene TRBV3-2) and TRBJ2-3; the D is unclear. The ends were cut back, 3 bases at V and 0 bases at J, with 10 bases in the middle. The CDR3 has 15 amino acids. CDR1 is LGHDT and CDR2 is YNNKEL in the germline V gene (reference sequence). The DNA of the CDR3 is TGTGCCAGCAGCCAGACACCCCAGAGCACAGATACGCAGTATTTT. Translated, it gives CASSQTPQSTDTQYF.

The chain is built from TRBV6-6 and TRBJ1-1; a possible D gene is TRBD1 (5 bases). The CDR3 runs to 16 residues. Trimming took 2 bases from V and 0 from J, leaving 13 bases between them. Germline lookup yields CDR1 MNHNY and CDR2 SVGAGI (reference sequence). CDR3 residues: CASSYPPDTMNTEAFF. CDR3 in DNA: TGTGCCAGCAGTTACCCTCCGGACACCATGAACACTGAAGCTTTCTTT.

This sequence joins TRBV9 and TRBJ1-2; 9 bases align to TRBD1. The CDR3 runs to 15 residues. Germline CDR1 and CDR2: SGDLS and YYNGEE. After removal of 5 bases from V and 0 bases from J, the junction contained 5 bases not matched to a gene. CDR3: CASRPGTGTNYGYTF. The CDR3 DNA reads TGTGCCAGCAGACCCGGGACAGGGACTAACTATGGCTACACCTTC.